This T cell receptor beta chain was sequenced in a study of long-term antiretroviral therapy in people with HIV. It was version v3.0 of the immunoSEQ assay that was run at survey level. Here immunoSEQ multiplex PCR was the method, and the copy in TCRdb shows in-frame clones only, minus some. Of tens of thousands of clones listed, almost 95% are singletons. V gave up 3 bases and J gave up 3 bases; unmatched junction bases: 9. Germline V lookup: CDR1 SGHVS, CDR2 FNYEAQ. The CDR3 is 16 residues long. This chain joins TRBV7-6 and TRBJ1-1, with 8 positions matching TRBD1. The sequence came from a man over 45 with HIV. The sample here was unsorted PBMCs, taken about 7.4 years after starting antiretroviral therapy. In DNA form, the CDR3 reads TGTGCCAGCAGCTTGGGGTACAGGGGGGAGGACACTGAAGCTTTCTTT. Its translation is CASSLGYRGEDTEAFF.